This T cell receptor (beta chain) was sequenced for a study of shared clonotypes between healthy human individuals. Regarding the study as a whole: Clonotype sharing among donors, it was expected, would be affected by sequencing depth.

Positive CCR7 selection of CD45RO-negative cells yielded the naive CD8 cells, and terminally differentiated effector memory CD45RA+ cells were excluded. The study enrolled healthy HIV-negative adults without recent acute infections or vaccinations as donors. Turning to this clone: What it binds is unknown. At the DNA level, this CDR3 is encoded by other sequences in the same sample as well.

The germline CDR1 and CDR2 sequences are MDHEN and SYDVKM. Losses at the gene ends were 5 bases for V and 4 bases for J; bases not matched to a gene: 2. The CDR3 runs to 13 residues. Deep-level assay runs were performed. Measured with immunoSEQ multiplex PCR; TCRdb has only the in-frame clones, and not every one. This sample has roughly 590,000 clones; 95% to 96% occur once, and the top ten carry 0.085% to 0.11%. The chain is built from TRBV28 and TRBJ2-1; 7 bases match TRBD1. The clonotype originates from a woman in her 30s in good health. Sequencing was done on a sample of naive CD8+ T cells sorted from blood. DNA for the CDR3: TGTGCCAGCAGTCTGGGACAGTACAATGAGCAGTTCTTC. Amino acid sequence: CASSLGQYNEQFF.